Below are 24 T cell receptor beta chains sequenced from a single sample in a study of blood T cell repertoires in COVID-19. The method was immunoSEQ multiplex PCR; TCRdb's version includes in-frame clones alone and lacks a portion of them. The data contain about 320,000 clones, about nine tenths of them seen just once; the ten biggest clones take up roughly 2.6%. Sample: PBMCs or T cells enriched from blood (not recorded which). The receptor set was obtained from a man between 60 and 75 years old who had recovered from COVID-19.

The chain recombines TRBV7-6 with TRBJ2-1; no clear D. CDR1 and CDR2 from the germline V gene are SGHVS and FNYEAQ. Trimming took off 1 base at V and 7 bases at J, with 8 bases between the two ends. The CDR3 has 13 amino acids. CDR3 nucleotide sequence: TGTGCCAGCAGCTTAGTGCCGGGTAATGAGCAGTTCTTC. Translated, it gives CASSLVPGNEQFF.

The chain recombines TRBV5-1 with TRBJ2-2; weak D call: TRBD1 (6 bases). The V gene lost 2 bases and the J gene lost 1 base, with 9 bases spanning the gap. This CDR3 comprises 15 residues. From germline, CDR1 is SGHRS and CDR2 YFSETQ. The DNA for the CDR3 is TGCGCCAGCAGCTTTAACAGGGAGAACACCGGGGAGCTGTTTTTT. Its protein is CASSFNRENTGELFF.

This chain joins TRBV7-9 and TRBJ1-2, with D unresolved. Per germline, CDR1 SEHNR and CDR2 FQNEAQ (reference sequence). There are 13 residues in the CDR3. V gave up 2 bases and J gave up 3 bases, with 7 bases separating them. CDR3 in DNA: TGTGCCAGCAGCTTACCGGGAGACTATGGCTACACCTTC. Its translation is CASSLPGDYGYTF. Full variable domain (rest looked up from reference TRBV7-9 and TRBJ1-2): DTGVSQNPRHKITKRGQNVTFRCDPISEHNRLYWYRQTLGQGPEFLTYFQNEAQLEKSRLLSDRFSAERPKGSFSTLEIQRTEQGDSAMYLCASSLPGDYGYTFGSGTRLTVV.

V and J are TRBV11-2 and TRBJ1-2; possible D gene TRBD1, 6 bases. The germline CDR1 and CDR2 sequences are SGHAT and FQNNGV. The CDR3 length is 13 residues. V dropped 2 bases and J dropped 9 bases, with 13 bases sitting between them. The CDR3 loop reads CASSLIQGYSYTF. In DNA, the CDR3 is TGTGCCAGCAGCTTAATACAGGGTTATAGCTACACCTTC. Together with reference TRBV11-2 and TRBJ1-2, the CDR3 gives the full variable domain: EAGVAQSPRYKIIEKRQSVAFWCNPISGHATLYWYQQILGQGPKLLIQFQNNGVVDDSQLPKDRFSAERLKGVDSTLKIQPAKLEDSAVYLCASSLIQGYSYTFGSGTRLTVV.

The chain carries TRBV6-5 and TRBJ2-1; no reliable D call. This CDR3 is 15 amino acids long. Germline CDR1 is MNHEY and CDR2 is SVGAGI. V dropped 2 bases and J dropped 7 bases, with 15 bases sitting between them. As DNA, the CDR3 is TGTGCCAGCAGTTACCGCATTGGCCCGCGGAATGAGCAGTTCTTC. Translation gives CASSYRIGPRNEQFF.

The chain is built from TRBV9 and TRBJ2-5; maybe TRBD1 (7 bases). Germline loops: CDR1 SGDLS, CDR2 YYNGEE. Trimming removed 0 bases from V and 4 bases from J, with 13 bases in between. This CDR3 is built from 15 residues. The CDR3 loop is CASSVGGTVVETQYF. CDR3 in DNA: TGTGCCAGCAGCGTAGGCGGGACAGTTGTAGAGACCCAGTACTTC.

The CDR3 loop reads CASSEGQAPFYEQYF. In nucleotides, the CDR3 is TGTGCCAGTAGTGAAGGACAGGCCCCGTTCTACGAGCAGTACTTC. The V and J genes are TRBV19 and TRBJ2-7; 7 nucleotides match TRBD1. The V gene end was trimmed by 5 bases and the J gene end by 3 bases; junction bases not matched to a gene: 10. The germline CDR1 and CDR2 sequences are LNHDA and SQIVND (reference sequence). The CDR3 runs 15 residues. Full variable domain (rest looked up from reference TRBV19 and TRBJ2-7): DGGITQSPKYLFRKEGQNVTLSCEQNLNHDAMYWYRQDPGQGLRLIYYSQIVNDFQKGDIAEGYSVSREKKESFPLTVTSAQKNPTAFYLCASSEGQAPFYEQYFGPGTRLTVT.

The rearrangement links TRBV4-1 to TRBJ2-5, with 12 bases matching TRBD1. The CDR3 is made up of 14 amino acids. Losses at the gene ends were 6 bases for V and 5 bases for J; bases not matched to a gene: 4. CDR1 and CDR2 from the germline V gene are MGHRA and YSYEKL. In nucleotides, the CDR3 is TGCGCCAGCAGTATCGGGACAGGGGGCGAGACCCAGTACTTC. This gives the protein CASSIGTGGETQYF.

The chain is built from TRBV7-9 and TRBJ2-3; D call uncertain. The CDR3 has 12 residues. Trimming shortened V by 1 base and J by 5 bases, and 4 bases separated the two germline ends. Per the germline V gene, CDR1 is SEHNR and CDR2 is FQNEAQ (reference sequence). This chain's CDR3 is CASSLVIDTQYF. The CDR3 coding sequence is TGTGCCAGCAGCTTAGTAATAGATACGCAGTATTTT.

The V gene is TRBV15, the J gene TRBJ2-7; D might be TRBD2 (6 bases). V lost 0 bases and J 7 bases, leaving 22 bases between the germline ends. The CDR3 is 17 amino acids. Germline values: CDR1 LNHNV, CDR2 YYDKDF (reference sequence). As DNA, the CDR3 is TGTGCCACCAGCAGAGATCCCCCGGGACGGAGCAGCGGGGAGCAGTACTTC. It is translated as CATSRDPPGRSSGEQYF.

The chain employs TRBV7-9 and TRBJ1-1; 7 positions match TRBD1. The germline CDR1 and CDR2 sequences are SEHNR and FQNEAQ (reference sequence). There are 15 residues in the CDR3. V dropped 5 bases and J dropped 2; count of bases not matched to a gene: 8. CDR3 coding DNA: TGTGCCAGCAGCCCAAACAGGGGCGCAAACACTGAAGCTTTCTTT. Translated: CASSPNRGANTEAFF. The full variable domain, completed using reference TRBV7-9 and TRBJ1-1, is DTGVSQNPRHKITKRGQNVTFRCDPISEHNRLYWYRQTLGQGPEFLTYFQNEAQLEKSRLLSDRFSAERPKGSFSTLEIQRTEQGDSAMYLCASSPNRGANTEAFFGQGTRLTVV.

The J gene is TRBJ1-5, the V gene TRBV2; D is possibly TRBD1 (5 bases). Trimming cost V 8 bases and J 4 bases, with 15 bases left between them. CDR3 size: 14 residues. Germline V gene lookup returns CDR1 SNHLY and CDR2 FYNNEI. For the CDR3, the DNA is TGTGCCAGCGGGGCTGCTCTATCTAATCAGCCCCAGCATTTT. It encodes CASGAALSNQPQHF.

This clone was recorded once. The rearrangement joins TRBV21-1 to TRBJ1-1; no DNA check was done on the table's D call, TRBD1. TRBV21-1 is described as a pseudogene. The CDR3 totals 16 residues. This chain's CDR3 is CASSKDKGVYFTEAFF. The DNA of the CDR3 is TGTGCCAGCAGCAAAGACAAGGGGGTTTATTTCACTGAAGCTTTCTTT.

The chain combines TRBV6-5 with TRBJ1-2; a weak D match, TRBD1 (6 bases). CDR1 is MNHEY, CDR2 SVGAGI, per germline. The CDR3 contains 15 residues. Trimming left V 0 bases short and J 8 bases short, with 16 bases between. The CDR3 spells CASSYSYRFGGGYTF. DNA for the CDR3: TGTGCCAGCAGTTACTCGTACAGGTTTGGGGGCGGCTACACCTTC.

The chain couples TRBV10-2 to TRBJ1-1, with TRBD1 matching over 7 bases. CDR3 size: 14 residues. CDR1 is WSHSY and CDR2 is SAAADI in the germline V gene. Losses at the gene ends were 6 bases for V and 1 base for J; bases not matched to a gene: 5. The CDR3 is CASRTGQANTEAFF. The CDR3 DNA reads TGCGCCAGCAGAACTGGACAGGCGAACACTGAAGCTTTCTTT.

This clone was seen a single time. The rearrangement links TRBV6-2 or TRBV6-3 to TRBJ2-7, with D unresolved. Germline V gene data show CDR1 as MNHEY and CDR2 as SVGEGT. The germline V and J ends were trimmed by 0 bases and 6 bases, with 15 bases remaining between them. This CDR3 is 15 amino acids long. The CDR3 spells CASSYSVGSGGEQYF. The DNA of the CDR3 is TGTGCCAGCAGTTACTCGGTTGGCTCGGGTGGCGAGCAGTACTTC.

This rearrangement joins TRBV9 to TRBJ2-3; no clear D gene. Trimming cost V 1 base and J 0 bases, with 9 bases left between them. Germline assignment: CDR1 SGDLS and CDR2 YYNGEE. The CDR3 has 15 amino acids. The CDR3 nucleotides read TGTGCCAGCAGCGTACGATCGAGGAGCACAGATACGCAGTATTTT. Encoded protein: CASSVRSRSTDTQYF.

The gene calls are TRBV7-2 and TRBJ1-1; a weak D match, TRBD1 (5 bases). The CDR3 is 13 amino acids. Germline V gene sequence: CDR1 SGHTA, CDR2 FQGNSA. Between the trimmed V and J ends, which lost 3 bases and 4 bases, there was a span of 9 bases. CDR3 nucleotides: TGTGCCAGCAGCTTCTCAGGGTCCACTGAAGCTTTCTTT. It encodes CASSFSGSTEAFF.

The genes are TRBV19 and TRBJ1-1, with 8 bases matching TRBD1. The CDR3 loop spans 15 amino acids. Germline V gene lookup returns CDR1 LNHDA and CDR2 SQIVND (reference sequence). V was pared by 3 bases and J by 1 base, with 4 bases of the junction left unmatched. The CDR3, as DNA: TGTGCCAGTAGTATTCGAGACAGGGGGAACACTGAAGCTTTCTTT. Protein sequence: CASSIRDRGNTEAFF.

This rearrangement joins TRBV12-3 or TRBV12-4 to TRBJ1-2; 7 bases match TRBD1. This CDR3 has 13 amino acids. V shed 7 bases, J shed 6 bases, and the junction held 8 bases outside the gene matches. CDR3 DNA: TGTGCCAGCACCCAAAGGGGGCGGGATGGCTACACCTTC. Translated, it gives CASTQRGRDGYTF.

In DNA form, the CDR3 reads TGTGCCAGCAGCTTTGGTCGGGTCAACCAAGAGACCCAGTACTTC. Translation: CASSFGRVNQETQYF. The chain employs TRBV5-6 and TRBJ2-5; D is unclear. The germline V gene encodes CDR1 SGHDT and CDR2 YYEEEE. V dropped 2 bases and J dropped 0 bases, with 11 bases sitting between them. The CDR3 spans 15 residues.

V gene TRBV5-1 combines with J gene TRBJ1-2; 8 nucleotides agree with TRBD1. The length of the CDR3 is 17 residues. J was trimmed by 2 bases and V by 4 bases; bases with no gene match: 13. The germline V gene encodes CDR1 SGHRS and CDR2 YFSETQ. CDR3 amino acids: CASSPNPGTGINYGYTF. CDR3 nucleotide sequence: TGCGCCAGCAGCCCGAACCCCGGGACAGGAATCAACTATGGCTACACCTTC.

The gene calls are TRBV7-9 and TRBJ1-1; D gene unclear. The CDR3 is made up of 14 amino acids. Germline V gene data show CDR1 as SEHNR and CDR2 as FQNEAQ (reference sequence). The ends were cut back, 1 base at V and 10 bases at J, with 16 bases in the middle. This chain's CDR3 is CASSLEVGNMGAFF. The CDR3 DNA sequence: TGTGCCAGCAGCTTAGAAGTGGGCAATATGGGAGCTTTCTTT. Full variable domain (outside the CDR3, taken from reference TRBV7-9 and TRBJ1-1): DTGVSQNPRHKITKRGQNVTFRCDPISEHNRLYWYRQTLGQGPEFLTYFQNEAQLEKSRLLSDRFSAERPKGSFSTLEIQRTEQGDSAMYLCASSLEVGNMGAFFGQGTRLTVV.

This rearrangement joins TRBV5-5 to TRBJ1-2; D is undetermined. The CDR3 contains 15 residues. The ends were cut back, 2 bases at V and 0 bases at J, with 11 bases in the middle. Germline CDR1 and CDR2: SGHKS and YYEKEE (reference sequence). This CDR3 reads CASSLEGFSNYGYTF. Written as DNA, the CDR3 is TGTGCCAGCAGCTTAGAGGGTTTTTCTAACTATGGCTACACCTTC.